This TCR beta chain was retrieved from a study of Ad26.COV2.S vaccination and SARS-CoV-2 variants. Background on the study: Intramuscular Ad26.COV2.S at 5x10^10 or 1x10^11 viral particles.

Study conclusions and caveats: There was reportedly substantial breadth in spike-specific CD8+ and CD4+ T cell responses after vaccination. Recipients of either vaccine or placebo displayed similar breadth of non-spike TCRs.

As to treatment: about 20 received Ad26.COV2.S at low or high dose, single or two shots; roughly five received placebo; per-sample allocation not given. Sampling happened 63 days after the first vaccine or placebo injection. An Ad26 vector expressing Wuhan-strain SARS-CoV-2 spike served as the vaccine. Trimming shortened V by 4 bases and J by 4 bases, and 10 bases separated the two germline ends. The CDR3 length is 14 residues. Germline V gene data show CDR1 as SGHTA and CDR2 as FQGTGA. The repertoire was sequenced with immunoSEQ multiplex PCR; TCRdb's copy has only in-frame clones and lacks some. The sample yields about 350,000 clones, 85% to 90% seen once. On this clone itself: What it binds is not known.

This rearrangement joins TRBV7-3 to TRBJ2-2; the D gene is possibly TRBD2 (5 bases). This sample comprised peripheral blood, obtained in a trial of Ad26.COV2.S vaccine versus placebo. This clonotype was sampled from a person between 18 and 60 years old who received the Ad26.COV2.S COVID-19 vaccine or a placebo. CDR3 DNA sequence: TGTGCCAGCAGCTCCAGGAGCGGCACCGGGGAGCTGTTTTTT. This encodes CASSSRSGTGELFF.